This passage covers 18 T cell receptor beta chains from one sample sequenced in a study of blood T cell repertoires in COVID-19. This table comes from immunoSEQ multiplex PCR, and its TCRdb copy is limited to in-frame clones, with some not included. The table shows some 400,000 clones, with around 89% occurring only once. Sequenced input: PBMCs or T cells enriched from blood (not recorded which). These receptors were obtained from a young man who had recovered from COVID-19.

About this clone itself: Other DNA variants within this sample encode the same CDR3. The chain joins TRBV15 to TRBJ2-5; no clear D gene. The germline V and J ends were trimmed by 0 bases and 3 bases, with 5 bases remaining between them. The CDR3 contains 13 residues. Germline loops: CDR1 LNHNV, CDR2 YYDKDF (reference sequence). CDR3 region: CATSRDLEETQYF. As DNA, the CDR3 is TGTGCCACCAGCAGAGATCTAGAAGAGACCCAGTACTTC.

This clone was detected only once. This chain uses TRBV7-9 with TRBJ1-4; 8 bases fit TRBD1. The length of the CDR3 is 15 residues. The germline V gene has CDR1 SEHNR and CDR2 FQNEAQ (reference sequence). The V and J ends lost 5 bases and 0 bases, in that order; junction bases with no gene match: 2. The CDR3 DNA is TGTGCCAGCAGCGAGGGACAGGCAACTAATGAAAAACTGTTTTTT. This encodes CASSEGQATNEKLFF.

The J gene is TRBJ1-1, the V gene TRBV2; D is undetermined. Per the germline V gene, CDR1 is SNHLY and CDR2 is FYNNEI. Trimming removed 4 bases at V and 1 base at J, with 10 bases between. The CDR3 spans 14 residues. CDR3 DNA: TGTGCCAGCAGTGCCGGGAGCGAGAACACTGAAGCTTTCTTT. As protein: CASSAGSENTEAFF.

J is TRBJ2-7 and V is TRBV7-9; D perhaps matches TRBD2 (6 bases). Germline CDR1 is SEHNR and CDR2 is FQNEAQ (reference sequence). V was clipped by 1 base and J by 2 bases, with 12 bases between them. This CDR3 comprises 15 residues. This CDR3 reads CASSLGAQRAYEQYF. CDR3 coding DNA: TGTGCCAGCAGCTTAGGAGCTCAGCGGGCCTACGAGCAGTACTTC.

The count of this clone is one. The rearrangement uses TRBV28 and TRBJ1-2; D might be TRBD1 (5 bases). Trimming removed 1 base at V and 7 bases at J, with 19 bases between. The CDR3 totals 16 residues. In germline, CDR1 is MDHEN, CDR2 SYDVKM. CDR3 region: CASSLSPSGRRGGYTF. The CDR3 region has the DNA TGTGCCAGCAGTTTATCCCCCAGCGGGCGGAGGGGTGGCTACACCTTC.

The CDR3 loop reads CASTGLNTEAFF. The DNA for the CDR3 is TGTGCCAGTACAGGATTGAACACTGAAGCTTTCTTT. The chain carries TRBV6-5 and TRBJ1-1; TRBD1 is a possible D gene (5 bases). The V end lost 9 bases, the J end lost 0 bases, and 8 bases lay between the germline ends. This CDR3 spans 12 amino acids. Germline CDR1 is MNHEY and CDR2 is SVGAGI.

This clone was seen a handful of times. The chain uses TRBV2 and TRBJ1-2; unclear D gene. The V gene's germline CDR1 is SNHLY and CDR2 FYNNEI. The CDR3 runs 17 residues. Trimming left V 6 bases short and J 0 bases short, with 20 bases between. The CDR3 protein is CASSDERGSQANYGYTF. The CDR3 region has the DNA TGTGCCAGCAGCGACGAGCGAGGGTCTCAAGCTAACTATGGCTACACCTTC.

This clone appeared once. The chain joins TRBV2 to TRBJ2-1; 10 bases are shared with TRBD2. CDR3 size: 15 residues. Germline V gene data show CDR1 as SNHLY and CDR2 as FYNNEI. V lost 7 bases to trimming and J lost 9 bases; unmatched junction nucleotides: 12. As DNA, the CDR3 is TGTGCCAGCAATCTCGCAGCTAGCGGGAGCGGTGAGCAGTTCTTC. Protein product: CASNLAASGSGEQFF.

This CDR3 is CASSNTGGLTPNEKLFF. DNA of the CDR3: TGTGCCAGCAGCAACACAGGGGGGCTGACCCCGAATGAAAAACTGTTTTTT. The rearrangement joins TRBV21-1 to TRBJ1-4; TRBD1 reflects the table's D call only, with no check against the DNA. TRBV21-1 is noted as a pseudogene. The CDR3 contains 17 residues.

This clone has just one count. This chain uses TRBV28 with TRBJ2-1; possible D gene TRBD1, 5 bases. Trimming took 8 bases from V and 6 from J, leaving 11 bases between them. The CDR3 length is 12 residues. The germline gives CDR1 MDHEN, CDR2 SYDVKM. This CDR3 is CASETDTNEQFF. The CDR3 nucleotides read TGTGCCAGCGAGACAGACACCAATGAGCAGTTCTTC.

This rearrangement joins TRBV5-1 to TRBJ2-5, with 11 bases matching TRBD2. The CDR3 totals 16 residues. The trim removed 4 bases at V and 5 bases at J, leaving 10 bases unmatched. The germline gives CDR1 SGHRS, CDR2 YFSETQ. The CDR3 DNA sequence: TGCGCCAGCAGCAATAGCCGGGCTAGCGGGAGGGAGACCCAGTACTTC. This encodes CASSNSRASGRETQYF.

The genes are TRBV5-1 and TRBJ1-2; D is unresolved. The CDR3 is 14 residues long. Germline CDR1 is SGHRS and CDR2 is YFSETQ. The V end was cut by 2 bases, the J end by 1 base, with 9 bases between. CDR3 amino acids: CASSLLGSNYGYTF. In nucleotides, the CDR3 is TGCGCCAGCAGCTTATTGGGCAGTAACTATGGCTACACCTTC.

The rearrangement joins TRBV4-1 to TRBJ2-7, with 10 nucleotides matching TRBD1. Germline V CDR1 and CDR2: MGHRA, YSYEKL. The V segment lost 5 bases and the J segment 3 bases; nucleotides outside the gene matches: 10. This CDR3 is built from 16 residues. Here the CDR3 DNA reads TGCGCCAGCAGCTTACACCCCGGGACAGGGGTCTACGAGCAGTACTTC. It codes for CASSLHPGTGVYEQYF.

V gene TRBV11-3 combines with J gene TRBJ2-3; D is perhaps TRBD1 (5 bases). Trimming pared 5 bases from V and 6 bases from J, leaving 12 bases between. Germline CDR1 is SGHNT and CDR2 is YENEEA. The CDR3 runs 13 residues. The CDR3 bases are TGTGCCAGCAGCCGATCAGGGCAGGATACGCAGTATTTT. Its translation: CASSRSGQDTQYF.

This clone was counted once. The chain has TRBV12-5 and TRBJ1-1, with 9 bases identical to TRBD1. The CDR3 spans 13 residues. The V gene end was trimmed by 7 bases and the J gene end by 5 bases; junction bases not matched to a gene: 5. Germline CDR1 LGHNT, CDR2 FRNRAP. Here the CDR3 reads CASDPGTGTEAFF. The CDR3 DNA follows: TGTGCTAGTGACCCCGGGACAGGGACTGAAGCTTTCTTT.

This clone was counted only a few times. This chain connects TRBV10-1 to TRBJ1-5, with a possible D match to TRBD1 (5 bases). The CDR3 is 13 amino acids. CDR1 is WNHNN and CDR2 is SYGVQD in the germline V gene (reference sequence). V was trimmed by 2 bases and J by 11 bases, leaving 13 bases between them. The CDR3 nucleotides are TGCGCCAGCAGTGAGAGGGGTGGTGGGACCCAGCATTTT. It is translated as CASSERGGGTQHF.

This clone was counted ten times or more. J is TRBJ2-1 and V is TRBV7-2; 8 nucleotides align to TRBD1. Germline CDR1 is SGHTA and CDR2 is FQGNSA. The junction had 10 bases not matched to a gene; V was cut back by 5 bases and J by 7 bases. CDR3 size: 15 residues. Here the CDR3 reads CASSPRTGSRNEQFF. CDR3 sequence (DNA): TGTGCCAGCAGCCCCCGGACAGGGTCGAGAAATGAGCAGTTCTTC.

This chain uses TRBV3-1 (or the pseudogene TRBV3-2) with TRBJ2-1; 7 bases agree with TRBD2. J lost 0 bases, V lost 1 base, and 6 bases had no gene match. The CDR3 runs to 17 residues. Germline V lookup: CDR1 LGHDT, CDR2 YNNKEL (reference sequence). CDR3 DNA sequence: TGTGCCAGCAGCCAAGCCGGACTAGGGAGCTCCTACAATGAGCAGTTCTTC. It is translated as CASSQAGLGSSYNEQFF.